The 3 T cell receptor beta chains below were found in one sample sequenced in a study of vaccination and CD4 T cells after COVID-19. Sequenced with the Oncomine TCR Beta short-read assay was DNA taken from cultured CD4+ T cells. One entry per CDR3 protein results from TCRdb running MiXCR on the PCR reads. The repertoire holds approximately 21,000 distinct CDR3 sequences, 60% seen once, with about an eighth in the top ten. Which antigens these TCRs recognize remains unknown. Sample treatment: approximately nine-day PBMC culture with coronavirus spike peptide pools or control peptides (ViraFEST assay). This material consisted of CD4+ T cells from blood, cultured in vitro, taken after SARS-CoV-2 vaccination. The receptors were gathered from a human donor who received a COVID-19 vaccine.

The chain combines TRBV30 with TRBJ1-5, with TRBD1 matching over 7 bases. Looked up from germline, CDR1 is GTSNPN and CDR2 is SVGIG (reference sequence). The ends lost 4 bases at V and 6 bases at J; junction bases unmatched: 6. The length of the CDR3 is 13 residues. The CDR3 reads CAWKTGAGQPQHF. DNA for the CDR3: TGTGCCTGGAAAACAGGGGCTGGTCAGCCCCAGCATTTT.

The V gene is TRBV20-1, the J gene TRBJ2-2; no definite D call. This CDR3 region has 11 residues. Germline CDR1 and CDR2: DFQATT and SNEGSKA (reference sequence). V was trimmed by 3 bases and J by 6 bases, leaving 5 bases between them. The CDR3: CSARLAGELFF. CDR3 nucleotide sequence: TGCAGTGCTAGGTTGGCCGGGGAGCTGTTTTTT.

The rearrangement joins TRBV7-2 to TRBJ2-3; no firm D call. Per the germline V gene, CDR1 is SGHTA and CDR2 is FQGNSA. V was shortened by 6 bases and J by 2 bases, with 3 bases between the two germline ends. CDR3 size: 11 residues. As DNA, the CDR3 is TGTGCCAGCAGGATCACAGATACGCAGTATTTT. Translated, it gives CASRITDTQYF.